Listed below are T cell receptor beta chains from one sample, sequenced in a study of blood T cell dynamics during melanoma immunotherapy. Sequencing was performed with immunoSEQ multiplex PCR; in TCRdb, only in-frame clones are kept and a portion is missing. The sample lists 15,000 to 20,000 clones, about 94% occurring once. Sequenced material: effector memory CD8+ T cells from blood, taken from a patient treated with checkpoint blockade. The receptors stem from a human donor with melanoma. Each CDR3 is given with its conserved first and last residue. A D gene is named only where the DNA matches it firmly. The listing skips clone size in some rows; elsewhere it reads once, few, many or a size class.

abundance: -
v_gene: TRBV27
d_gene: -
j_gene: TRBJ2-1
CDR3nt: TGTGCCAGCAGGACCCTTGGGCAGAATGAGCAGTTCTTC
CDR3aa: CASRTLGQNEQFF

abundance: -
v_gene: TRBV9
d_gene: -
j_gene: TRBJ2-5
CDR3nt: TGTGCCAGCAGCGTAGGGGCCCGACCGACCGGTGAGACCCAGTACTTC
CDR3aa: CASSVGARPTGETQYF

abundance: -
v_gene: TRBV9
d_gene: TRBD1
j_gene: TRBJ2-5
CDR3nt: TGTGCCAGCAGCGAAGGGGACAGGGAACAAGAGACCCAGTACTTC
CDR3aa: CASSEGDREQETQYF

abundance: -
v_gene: TRBV10-3
d_gene: -
j_gene: TRBJ2-1
CDR3nt: TGTGCCATCAGGAGGGAGGATACCGACAACTACAATGAGCAGTTCTTC
CDR3aa: CAIRREDTDNYNEQFF

abundance: -
v_gene: TRBV2
d_gene: -
j_gene: TRBJ1-6
CDR3nt: TGTGCCAGCAGTGACGGTCCTTTTGATAATTCACCCCTCCACTTT
CDR3aa: CASSDGPFDNSPLHF

abundance: once
v_gene: TRBV6-6
d_gene: -
j_gene: TRBJ1-1
CDR3nt: TGTGCCAGCAGTATGGGTGGGGGGATGAACACTGAAGCTTTCTTT
CDR3aa: CASSMGGGMNTEAFF

abundance: once
v_gene: TRBV5-6
d_gene: TRBD1
j_gene: TRBJ2-7
CDR3nt: TGTGCCAGCAGCTTAGGGACAGGGGGGTACGAGCAGTACTTC
CDR3aa: CASSLGTGGYEQYF

abundance: -
v_gene: TRBV4-1
d_gene: -
j_gene: TRBJ2-3
CDR3nt: TGCGCCAGCAGCCAATTATTCTGGGGCACAGATACGCAGTATTTT
CDR3aa: CASSQLFWGTDTQYF

abundance: -
v_gene: TRBV27
d_gene: TRBD2
j_gene: TRBJ2-7
CDR3nt: TGTGCCAGCAGTTTCGGGGGAGGGACGTACGAGCAGTACTTC
CDR3aa: CASSFGGGTYEQYF

abundance: -
v_gene: TRBV19
d_gene: TRBD1
j_gene: TRBJ2-1
CDR3nt: TGTGCCAGTAGTCCCAGGACAGGGCGAAAGGACAATGAGCAGTTCTTC
CDR3aa: CASSPRTGRKDNEQFF

abundance: -
v_gene: TRBV28
d_gene: -
j_gene: TRBJ1-1
CDR3nt: TGTGCCAGCAGTTTTACCCACCCCAGTAGGGGGAGGAACACTGAAGCTTTCTTT
CDR3aa: CASSFTHPSRGRNTEAFF

abundance: -
v_gene: TRBV14
d_gene: -
j_gene: TRBJ2-3
CDR3nt: TGTGCCAGCAGCCAAGAGGCCGGGTCCCCTCTGGATACGCAGTATTTT
CDR3aa: CASSQEAGSPLDTQYF

abundance: -
v_gene: TRBV28
d_gene: -
j_gene: TRBJ2-7
CDR3nt: TGTGCCAGCAGTTTCCCCAGGGTGGGTGTGGGGAAGAACGAGCAGTACTTC
CDR3aa: CASSFPRVGVGKNEQYF

abundance: -
v_gene: TRBV27
d_gene: TRBD2
j_gene: TRBJ2-7
CDR3nt: TGTGCCAGCAGTTTATCCGGACTAGTTTACGAGCAGTACTTC
CDR3aa: CASSLSGLVYEQYF

abundance: -
v_gene: TRBV7-3
d_gene: -
j_gene: TRBJ2-7
CDR3nt: TGTGCCAGCAGCCCGTACCTTGGGAACGAGCAGTACTTC
CDR3aa: CASSPYLGNEQYF

abundance: -
v_gene: TRBV13
d_gene: -
j_gene: TRBJ1-1
CDR3nt: TGTGCCAGCAGCCTCCGAGGGGGGACTGAAGCTTTCTTT
CDR3aa: CASSLRGGTEAFF

abundance: -
v_gene: TRBV28
d_gene: TRBD1
j_gene: TRBJ2-1
CDR3nt: TGTGCCAGCAGTTTAGGACAGGGCTTCGTCTTC
CDR3aa: CASSLGQGFVF

abundance: -
v_gene: TRBV19
d_gene: TRBD2
j_gene: TRBJ2-7
CDR3nt: TGTGCCAGTAGTATAGTTAGCGGGAGAGTCGAGCAGTACTTC
CDR3aa: CASSIVSGRVEQYF

abundance: -
v_gene: TRBV15
d_gene: -
j_gene: TRBJ2-1
CDR3nt: TGTGCCACCAGCCTCCATTACAATGAGCAGTTCTTC
CDR3aa: CATSLHYNEQFF

abundance: -
v_gene: TRBV7-8
d_gene: TRBD1
j_gene: TRBJ1-2
CDR3nt: TGTGCCAGCAGCTTAGCGCTCGACAGGGAGACCTTC
CDR3aa: CASSLALDRETF

abundance: -
v_gene: TRBV27
d_gene: TRBD1
j_gene: TRBJ2-7
CDR3nt: TGTGCCAGCACCCGCGGGACAGGGGGCTTCTACGAGCAGTACTTC
CDR3aa: CASTRGTGGFYEQYF

abundance: once
v_gene: TRBV7-8
d_gene: TRBD1
j_gene: TRBJ2-6
CDR3nt: TGTGCCAGCAGCTTGGACAGGGGGCGCGGGGCCAACGTCCTGACTTTC
CDR3aa: CASSLDRGRGANVLTF

abundance: few
v_gene: TRBV27
d_gene: -
j_gene: TRBJ2-7
CDR3nt: TGTGCCAGCAGTTTATCGAGGACCTACGAGCAGTACTTC
CDR3aa: CASSLSRTYEQYF

abundance: -
v_gene: TRBV20-1
d_gene: -
j_gene: TRBJ2-3
CDR3nt: TGCAGTGCTAGGACAGATACGCAGTATTTT
CDR3aa: CSARTDTQYF

abundance: -
v_gene: TRBV9
d_gene: -
j_gene: TRBJ1-3
CDR3nt: TGTGCCAGCAGCGGACCCGTCGCAGGGTCCGGAAACACCATATATTTT
CDR3aa: CASSGPVAGSGNTIYF

abundance: -
v_gene: TRBV27
d_gene: -
j_gene: TRBJ2-7
CDR3nt: TGTGCCAGCAGTTTAAGTGGGGGGCGCTTTACCTACGAGCAGTACTTC
CDR3aa: CASSLSGGRFTYEQYF

abundance: -
v_gene: TRBV6-1
d_gene: TRBD2
j_gene: TRBJ2-1
CDR3nt: TGTGCCATCCCTGGACTAGCGAACTACAATGAGCAGTTCTTC
CDR3aa: CAIPGLANYNEQFF

abundance: -
v_gene: TRBV19
d_gene: TRBD1
j_gene: TRBJ1-4
CDR3nt: TGTGCCAGTAGTTTCCGCGGACAGGGAGCAACTAATGAAAAACTGTTTTTT
CDR3aa: CASSFRGQGATNEKLFF

abundance: -
v_gene: TRBV21-1
d_gene: -
j_gene: TRBJ2-7
CDR3nt: TGTGCCAGCAGCAAAGGGGTGCGGACTAGCGGGAGGGCTACCTACGAGCAGTACTTC
CDR3aa: CASSKGVRTSGRATYEQYF

abundance: -
v_gene: TRBV7-9
d_gene: -
j_gene: TRBJ2-3
CDR3nt: TGTGCCAGCACCTCCCGCAGGGATACGCAGTATTTT
CDR3aa: CASTSRRDTQYF

abundance: -
v_gene: TRBV27
d_gene: -
j_gene: TRBJ2-6
CDR3nt: TGTGCCAGCAGTTTAAGCCCCTCTGGGGCCAACGTCCTGACTTTC
CDR3aa: CASSLSPSGANVLTF

abundance: -
v_gene: TRBV5-1
d_gene: TRBD1
j_gene: TRBJ2-7
CDR3nt: TGCGCCAGCAGGACAGGGGTGGAGTTGTACTACGAGCAGTACTTC
CDR3aa: CASRTGVELYYEQYF

abundance: -
v_gene: TRBV29-1
d_gene: -
j_gene: TRBJ2-1
CDR3nt: TGCAGCGCCGACCCTTTTCGGGGGCCTGTGAATGAGCAGTTCTTC
CDR3aa: CSADPFRGPVNEQFF

abundance: -
v_gene: TRBV5-6
d_gene: -
j_gene: TRBJ2-1
CDR3nt: TGTGCCAGCAGCTTGGATCAGGCAGCCTTATACAATGAGCAGTTCTTC
CDR3aa: CASSLDQAALYNEQFF

abundance: once
v_gene: TRBV7-9
d_gene: -
j_gene: TRBJ1-2
CDR3nt: TGTGCCAGCAGATCTACCACAGGGACCTATGGCTACACCTTC
CDR3aa: CASRSTTGTYGYTF

abundance: -
v_gene: TRBV28
d_gene: TRBD1
j_gene: TRBJ2-5
CDR3nt: TGTGCCAGCACCATAGGGACAGGGCTAAGAGAGACCCAGTACTTC
CDR3aa: CASTIGTGLRETQYF

abundance: -
v_gene: TRBV27
d_gene: TRBD2
j_gene: TRBJ2-7
CDR3nt: TGTGCCAGCAGTCCGCTAGCGGGGGCCCTAGAGCAGTACTTC
CDR3aa: CASSPLAGALEQYF

abundance: -
v_gene: TRBV7-7
d_gene: -
j_gene: TRBJ2-7
CDR3nt: TGTGCTAGCAGCTTATTACGGCGGGGCAGGGTGAACCACGAGCAGTACTTC
CDR3aa: CASSLLRRGRVNHEQYF

abundance: once
v_gene: TRBV9
d_gene: -
j_gene: TRBJ1-3
CDR3nt: TGTGCCAGCACCCAACAAGGTGGAGGGGATGGAAACACCATATATTTT
CDR3aa: CASTQQGGGDGNTIYF

abundance: -
v_gene: TRBV2
d_gene: -
j_gene: TRBJ2-1
CDR3nt: TGTGCCAGCAGTGAACCAGCGACAGCCTATTCGGAACCTTTGGATGAGCAGTTCTTC
CDR3aa: CASSEPATAYSEPLDEQFF

abundance: few
v_gene: TRBV27
d_gene: TRBD1
j_gene: TRBJ2-7
CDR3nt: TGTGCCAGCAGTACCGGACAGGGCTACGAGCAGTACTTC
CDR3aa: CASSTGQGYEQYF

abundance: -
v_gene: TRBV9
d_gene: TRBD1
j_gene: TRBJ1-2
CDR3nt: TGTGCCAGCAGCCCCCGACAGGGGAACTATGGCTACACCTTC
CDR3aa: CASSPRQGNYGYTF

abundance: -
v_gene: TRBV29-1
d_gene: TRBD1
j_gene: TRBJ2-7
CDR3nt: TGCAGCGTTGAAATAGAAGGGACAGGGCTCTACGAGCAGTACTTC
CDR3aa: CSVEIEGTGLYEQYF

abundance: -
v_gene: TRBV9
d_gene: TRBD2
j_gene: TRBJ2-1
CDR3nt: TGTGCCAGCAGCGGATCGGGACTACGGGGCAATGAGCAGTTCTTC
CDR3aa: CASSGSGLRGNEQFF

abundance: -
v_gene: TRBV25-1
d_gene: -
j_gene: TRBJ2-7
CDR3nt: TGTGCCAGCAGTGGCGCGGCAGACGAGCAGTACTTC
CDR3aa: CASSGAADEQYF

abundance: -
v_gene: TRBV6-1
d_gene: -
j_gene: TRBJ1-5
CDR3nt: TGTGCCAGCAGTGAACTGGGAGCGCTCAATCAGCCCCAGCATTTT
CDR3aa: CASSELGALNQPQHF

abundance: -
v_gene: TRBV2
d_gene: -
j_gene: TRBJ2-7
CDR3nt: TGTGCCAGCTGCGGGTTCTACGAGCAGTACTTC
CDR3aa: CASCGFYEQYF

abundance: -
v_gene: TRBV14
d_gene: -
j_gene: TRBJ2-7
CDR3nt: TGTGCCAGCAGCCAATATGTCCCTGACCTCGGGGACGAGCAGTACTTC
CDR3aa: CASSQYVPDLGDEQYF

abundance: -
v_gene: TRBV7-8
d_gene: -
j_gene: TRBJ2-2
CDR3nt: TGTGCCAGCAGCTTAGTGGGACAAGCTGTCGGGGAGCTGTTTTTT
CDR3aa: CASSLVGQAVGELFF

abundance: once
v_gene: TRBV7-8
d_gene: TRBD2
j_gene: TRBJ2-7
CDR3nt: TGTGCCAGCAGCTTATCCTTCCTAGCGGGGACCTCCTACGAGCAGTACTTC
CDR3aa: CASSLSFLAGTSYEQYF

abundance: -
v_gene: TRBV5-6
d_gene: -
j_gene: TRBJ1-2
CDR3nt: TGTGCCAGCAGCCCGCAGGGTATCGATGGCTACACCTTC
CDR3aa: CASSPQGIDGYTF

abundance: few
v_gene: TRBV27
d_gene: TRBD2
j_gene: TRBJ2-7
CDR3nt: TGTGCCAGCAGAGCGGGAGGAGTTTGGTACGAGCAGTACTTC
CDR3aa: CASRAGGVWYEQYF

abundance: -
v_gene: TRBV2
d_gene: -
j_gene: TRBJ2-1
CDR3nt: TGTGCCAGCCCGGGAACAGTAGGATCCTACAATGAGCAGTTCTTC
CDR3aa: CASPGTVGSYNEQFF